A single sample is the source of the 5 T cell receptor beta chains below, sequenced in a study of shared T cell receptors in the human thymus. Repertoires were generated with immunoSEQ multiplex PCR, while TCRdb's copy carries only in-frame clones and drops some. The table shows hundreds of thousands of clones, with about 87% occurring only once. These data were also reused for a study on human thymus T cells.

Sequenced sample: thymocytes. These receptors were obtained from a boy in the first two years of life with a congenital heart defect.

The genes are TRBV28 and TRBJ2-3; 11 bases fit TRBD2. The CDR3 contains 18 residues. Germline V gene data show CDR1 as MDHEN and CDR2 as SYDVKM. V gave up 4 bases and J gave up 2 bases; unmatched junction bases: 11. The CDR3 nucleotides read TGTGCCAGCAGTTGGGGACCTCTAGCGGGAGGAGACACAGATACGCAGTATTTT. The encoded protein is CASSWGPLAGGDTDTQYF. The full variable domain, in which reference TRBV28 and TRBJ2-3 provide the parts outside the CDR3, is DVKVTQSSRYLVKRTGEKVFLECVQDMDHENMFWYRQDPGLGLRLIYFSYDVKMKEKGDIPEGYSVSREKKERFSLILESASTNQTSMYLCASSWGPLAGGDTDTQYFGPGTRLTVL.

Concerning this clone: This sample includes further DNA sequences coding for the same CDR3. CDR3 sequence (DNA): TGTGCCAGCAGTTTAAGGGGAAGCAATCAGCCCCAGCATTTT. Its protein is CASSLRGSNQPQHF. The chain recombines TRBV27 with TRBJ1-5; D is perhaps TRBD1 (5 bases). The V gene lost 2 bases and the J gene lost 1 base, with 6 bases spanning the gap. Germline values: CDR1 MNHEY, CDR2 SMNVEV (reference sequence). This CDR3 region has 14 residues.

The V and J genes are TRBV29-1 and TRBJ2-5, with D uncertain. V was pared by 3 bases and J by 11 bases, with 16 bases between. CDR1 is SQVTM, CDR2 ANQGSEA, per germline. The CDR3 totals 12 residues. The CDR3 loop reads CSVDFRYREQYF. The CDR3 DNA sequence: TGCAGCGTTGACTTCCGGTATCGAGAGCAGTACTTC. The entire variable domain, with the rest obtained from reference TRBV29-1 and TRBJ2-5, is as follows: SAVISQKPSRDICQRGTSLTIQCQVDSQVTMMFWYRQQPGQSLTLIATANQGSEATYESGFVIDKFPISRPNLTFSTLTVSNMSPEDSSIYLCSVDFRYREQYFGPGTRLLVL.

As DNA, the CDR3 is TGTGCCAGCAGCGCAGGGACTTCAGCCTACGAGCAGTACTTC. It translates to CASSAGTSAYEQYF. The chain combines TRBV9 with TRBJ2-7; maybe TRBD2 (6 bases). CDR3 length: 14 residues. The V end lost 3 bases, the J end lost 2 bases, and 12 bases lay between the germline ends. Looked up from germline, CDR1 is SGDLS and CDR2 is YYNGEE. Using reference TRBV9 and TRBJ2-7 for the parts outside the CDR3, the full variable domain is DSGVTQTPKHLITATGQRVTLRCSPRSGDLSVYWYQQSLDQGLQFLIQYYNGEERAKGNILERFSAQQFPDLHSELNLSSLELGDSALYFCASSAGTSAYEQYFGPGTRLTVT.

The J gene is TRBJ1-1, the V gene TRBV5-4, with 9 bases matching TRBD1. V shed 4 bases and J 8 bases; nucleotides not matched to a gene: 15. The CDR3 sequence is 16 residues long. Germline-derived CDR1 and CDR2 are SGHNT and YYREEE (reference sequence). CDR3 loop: CASSTHRGRNFREAFF. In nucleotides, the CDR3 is TGTGCCAGCAGCACCCACAGGGGGCGTAATTTTAGGGAAGCTTTCTTT.